Below are 9 T cell receptor beta chains sequenced from a single sample in a study of blood T cells in healthy people across ages. Primed by a sample-barcoded 5' primer and a J-beta primer mix, a second PCR proceeded for about 6 to 11 cycles. In TCRdb, the 5' RACE reads were re-called with MiXCR into one record per CDR3 protein. Of about 830,000 distinct CDR3 sequences in the sample, under 80% were seen once. The sequenced sample was blood. The receptor source for this set is a man aged 25 to 45 in good health.

This sequence joins TRBV7-2 and TRBJ1-6; D gene ambiguous. Germline CDR1 reads SGHTA; CDR2 reads FQGNSA. This CDR3 contains 18 residues. V shed 4 bases and J shed 1 base, with 17 bases lying between them. CDR3 bases: TGTGCCAGCAGCTATTCGACCGCGGGAAGGTCCTATAATTCACCCCTCCACTTT. This codes for CASSYSTAGRSYNSPLHF.

CDR3 in amino acids: CASSLVSGVEAKNIQYF. CDR3 bases: TGTGCCAGCAGCTTAGTGTCAGGTGTGGAGGCCAAAAACATTCAGTACTTC. The J gene is TRBJ2-4, the V gene TRBV7-2; D remains unclear. The CDR3 totals 17 residues. The V gene's germline CDR1 is SGHTA and CDR2 FQGNSA. Trimming removed 1 base at V and 1 base at J, with 14 bases between.

This clonotype was counted a few times. CDR3 DNA sequence: TGCAGTGCTAGGGCCTCTCCCTACGAGCAGTACTTC. This codes for CSARASPYEQYF. The J gene is TRBJ2-7, the V gene TRBV20-1; D is uncertain. Germline V CDR1 and CDR2: DFQATT, SNEGSKA (reference sequence). CDR3 length: 12 amino acids. V was trimmed by 3 bases and J by 2 bases, leaving 8 bases between them.

This clonotype was seen a few times. The chain couples TRBV7-2 to TRBJ2-5; possibly TRBD2 for D (7 bases). The germline CDR1 and CDR2 sequences are SGHTA and FQGNSA. Trimming took 0 bases from V and 2 from J, leaving 13 bases between them. The CDR3 spans 16 residues. The CDR3 nucleotides are TGTGCCAGCAGCTTAGCGGGCGGGGGCATACAAGAGACCCAGTACTTC. This codes for CASSLAGGGIQETQYF. Full variable domain (outside the CDR3, taken from reference TRBV7-2 and TRBJ2-5): GAGVSQSPSNKVTEKGKDVELRCDPISGHTALYWYRQSLGQGLEFLIYFQGNSAPDKSGLPSDRFSAERTGGSVSTLTIQRTQQEDSAVYLCASSLAGGGIQETQYFGPGTRLLVL.

The chain is built from TRBV20-1 and TRBJ2-5; weak D call: TRBD1 (5 bases). This CDR3 has 15 amino acids. Trimming shortened V by 1 base and J by 5 bases, and 17 bases separated the two germline ends. Germline values: CDR1 DFQATT, CDR2 SNEGSKA (reference sequence). This chain's CDR3 is CSARVAARVGETQYF. The CDR3 nucleotides are TGCAGTGCTAGAGTCGCGGCCAGGGTGGGGGAGACCCAGTACTTC.

Note on this clonotype: Sequence at one end of the junction differs from germline and may be a read error. The V and J genes are TRBV12-3 or TRBV12-4 and TRBJ2-7; D gene uncertain. Near its end, the DNA agrees better with TRBJ2-5, so the J call may be wrong. CDR3 size: 13 residues. The CDR3 bases are TGTGCCAACAGTTTAAACAGTTTAGAGACCCAGTACTTC. Encoded protein: CANSLNSLETQYF.

The chain links TRBV15 to TRBJ1-4; possibly TRBD1 for D (5 bases). CDR3 size: 15 residues. V dropped 3 bases and J dropped 0 bases, with 8 bases sitting between them. CDR1 is LNHNV and CDR2 is YYDKDF in the germline V gene (reference sequence). As DNA, the CDR3 is TGTGCCACCAGCAGGGCGGGACCAACTAATGAAAAACTGTTTTTT. Translated, it gives CATSRAGPTNEKLFF.

This chain joins TRBV30 and TRBJ2-6; either TRBD1 or TRBD2 may supply D (5 bases each). Germline V CDR1 and CDR2: GTSNPN, SVGIG (reference sequence). Trimming took 3 bases from V and 1 from J, leaving 13 bases between them. The CDR3 is made up of 16 amino acids. The CDR3 bases are TGTGCCTGGAGCCGCACTAGGACATCTGGGGCCAACGTCCTGACTTTC. As protein: CAWSRTRTSGANVLTF.

This sequence joins TRBV7-8 and TRBJ2-5, with 8 bases lining up with TRBD1. Trimming took 5 bases from V and 5 from J; bases not matched to a gene: 13. Germline CDR1 reads SGHVS; CDR2 reads FQNEAQ. The CDR3 is 16 residues long. This CDR3 is CASSAENAGGGETQYF. The DNA for the CDR3 is TGTGCCAGCAGCGCAGAGAACGCAGGGGGCGGGGAGACCCAGTACTTC. The entire variable domain, with the rest obtained from reference TRBV7-8 and TRBJ2-5, is as follows: GAGVSQSPRYKVAKRGQDVALRCDPISGHVSLFWYQQALGQGPEFLTYFQNEAQLDKSGLPSDRFFAERPEGSVSTLKIQRTQQEDSAVYLCASSAENAGGGETQYFGPGTRLLVL.